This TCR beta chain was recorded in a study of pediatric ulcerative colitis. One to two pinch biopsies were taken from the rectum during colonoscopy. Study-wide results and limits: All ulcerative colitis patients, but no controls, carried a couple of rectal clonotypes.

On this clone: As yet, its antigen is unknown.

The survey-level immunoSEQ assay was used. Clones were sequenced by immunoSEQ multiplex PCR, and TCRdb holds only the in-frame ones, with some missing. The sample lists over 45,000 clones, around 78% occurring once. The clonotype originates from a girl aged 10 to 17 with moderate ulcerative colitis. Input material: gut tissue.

In DNA form, the CDR3 reads TGTGCCAGCAGCGTAGGACAGATTCGTGAAAAACTGTTTTTT. Its protein product is CASSVGQIREKLFF. V gene TRBV9 combines with J gene TRBJ1-4; D may be TRBD1 (5 bases). V lost 0 bases to trimming and J lost 7 bases, with 10 bases between them. The CDR3 is 14 residues long. The V gene's germline CDR1 is SGDLS and CDR2 YYNGEE.